The clone carrying this TCR beta chain has a handful of counts. The antigen remains unidentified. The data originate from a study of shared clonotypes between healthy human individuals. Study information: Donors consisted of two women and three men between 18 and 49.

The V and J ends lost 6 bases and 3 bases, in that order; junction bases with no gene match: 7. This CDR3 is built from 14 residues. The germline V gene encodes CDR1 SGHVS and CDR2 FQNEAQ. This was a deep-level run. Clones were read by immunoSEQ multiplex PCR, and TCRdb kept only the in-frame ones, dropping some. Among more than 1 million clones listed, about 84% were seen once. Study-level findings and limits: Generally, estimated richness proved larger in naive subsets than it did in memory subsets.

The rearrangement joins TRBV7-8 to TRBJ1-1; TRBD1 agrees at 7 bases. The source material was memory CD4+ T cells from PBMCs. As to subset: CD45RA-negative fraction. The sequence derives from a man between 18 and 35 years old in good health. Some clones in this sample may be carry-over from other donors' samples. The CDR3, as DNA: TGTGCCAGCAGTAGGACAGGCCTTGACACTGAAGCTTTCTTT. Protein: CASSRTGLDTEAFF.